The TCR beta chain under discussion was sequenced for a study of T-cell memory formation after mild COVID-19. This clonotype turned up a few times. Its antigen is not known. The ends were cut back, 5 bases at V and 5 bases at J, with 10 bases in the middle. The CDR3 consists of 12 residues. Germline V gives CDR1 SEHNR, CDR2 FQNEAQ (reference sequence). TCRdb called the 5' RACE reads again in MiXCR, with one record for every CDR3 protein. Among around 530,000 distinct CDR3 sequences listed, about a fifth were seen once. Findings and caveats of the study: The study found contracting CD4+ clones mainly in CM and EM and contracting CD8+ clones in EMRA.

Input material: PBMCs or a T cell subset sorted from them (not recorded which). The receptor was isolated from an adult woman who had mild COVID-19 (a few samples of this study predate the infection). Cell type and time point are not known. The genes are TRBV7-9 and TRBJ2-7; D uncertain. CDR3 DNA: TGTGCCAGCAGCACCCGGAAAGACGAGCAGTACTTC. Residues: CASSTRKDEQYF.